A selection of T cell receptor beta chains follows, all from one sample in a study of T cell responses to AZD1222 COVID-19 vaccine. The method was immunoSEQ multiplex PCR; TCRdb's version includes in-frame clones alone and lacks a portion of them. The table lists about 150,000 clones, roughly 84% of them singletons, with roughly 5.1% in the top ten. The sample was peripheral blood, taken 28 days after the second AZD1222 dose. These TCRs come from an adult who received the AZD1222 COVID-19 vaccine. Both conserved end residues are part of each CDR3. A D gene is named only where the DNA matches it firmly. Some rows mark clone size as missing; the rest say once, few, many or name a class of expanded clone.

TRBV6-1	TRBD2	TRBJ2-1	-	CASSETLLAGAPTGDEQFF	TGTGCCAGCAGTGAAACCTTACTAGCGGGGGCCCCTACTGGGGATGAGCAGTTCTTC
TRBV18	-	TRBJ1-1	-	CASSLYSRMNTEAFF	TGTGCCAGCTCACTCTACAGTCGCATGAACACTGAAGCTTTCTTT
TRBV5-4	-	TRBJ2-5	-	CASSLSGGQQETQYF	TGTGCCAGCAGCTTATCGGGGGGACAGCAAGAGACCCAGTACTTC
TRBV2	-	TRBJ1-1	once	CASSERQGSEAFF	TGTGCCAGCAGTGAGCGGCAGGGAAGTGAAGCTTTCTTT
TRBV11-2	-	TRBJ1-3	-	CASSLVINTIYF	TGTGCCAGCAGCTTAGTTATAAACACCATATATTTT
TRBV5-6	TRBD2	TRBJ2-1	-	CASSPRLAGANEQFF	TGTGCCAGCAGCCCTCGACTAGCGGGGGCTAATGAGCAGTTCTTC
TRBV29-1	-	TRBJ1-6	-	CSVGEQGASPLHF	TGCAGCGTTGGGGAACAGGGAGCTTCACCCCTCCACTTT
TRBV5-1	TRBD1	TRBJ1-4	-	CASSQTATGDEKLFF	TGCGCCAGCAGCCAAACCGCGACAGGGGACGAAAAACTGTTTTTT
TRBV7-6	-	TRBJ1-5	-	CASSLGPGTLIQPQHF	TGTGCCAGCAGCTTAGGCCCAGGGACACTAATACAGCCCCAGCATTTT
TRBV3-1/TRBV3-2	TRBD1	TRBJ1-2	-	CASSQQGADYGYTF	TGTGCCAGCAGCCAACAGGGGGCGGACTATGGCTACACCTTC
TRBV10-1	-	TRBJ2-5	-	CASSGLIQETQYF	TGCGCCAGCAGTGGTCTGATCCAAGAGACCCAGTACTTC
TRBV18	TRBD1	TRBJ2-1	-	CASSPLGTGVGNEQFF	TGTGCCAGCTCACCACTCGGGACAGGGGTTGGAAATGAGCAGTTCTTC
TRBV24-1	-	TRBJ2-1	-	CATSDPDRYNYNEQFF	TGTGCCACCAGTGATCCCGACCGGTACAACTACAATGAGCAGTTCTTC
TRBV7-6	TRBD1	TRBJ2-1	-	CASSPGTVDNEQFF	TGTGCCAGCAGCCCTGGGACAGTAGACAATGAGCAGTTCTTC
TRBV6-5	-	TRBJ1-3	once	CASSSTGNTIYF	TGTGCCAGCAGTTCAACTGGAAACACCATATATTTT
TRBV5-1	-	TRBJ1-6	-	CATKPGENSPLHF	TGCGCCACTAAACCAGGGGAAAATTCACCCCTCCACTTT
TRBV6-5	-	TRBJ1-6	-	CASSSNNSPLHF	TGTGCCAGCAGTTCGAATAATTCACCCCTCCACTTT
TRBV21-1	-	TRBJ2-1	once	CASSFRDFPFSYNEQFF	TGTGCCAGCAGCTTCCGGGACTTCCCCTTTTCCTACAATGAGCAGTTCTTC
TRBV18	TRBD2	TRBJ2-7	-	CASSPPSAGVSYEQYF	TGTGCCAGCTCGCCGCCCTCAGCGGGGGTCTCCTACGAGCAGTACTTC
TRBV5-5	TRBD1	TRBJ1-5	-	CASSFFGQGIQGNQPQHF	TGTGCCAGCAGCTTTTTTGGACAGGGAATTCAGGGCAATCAGCCCCAGCATTTT
TRBV15	TRBD2	TRBJ2-1	-	CATSNLAVSSYNEQFF	TGTGCCACCAGCAACCTAGCGGTGAGCTCTTACAATGAGCAGTTCTTC
TRBV7-9	-	TRBJ2-3	-	CASSLGYSFTDTQYF	TGTGCCAGCAGCTTAGGGTACAGTTTCACAGATACGCAGTATTTT
TRBV4-2	-	TRBJ1-2	-	CASSQDLQTGYTF	TGTGCCAGCAGCCAAGATCTCCAGACGGGCTACACCTTC
TRBV19	TRBD1	TRBJ1-1	-	CASRDRGWGTEAFF	TGTGCCAGTAGGGACAGGGGATGGGGCACTGAAGCTTTCTTT
TRBV4-1	TRBD1	TRBJ2-7	-	CASSRRDRDYEQYF	TGCGCCAGCAGCCGAAGGGACAGAGACTACGAGCAGTACTTC
TRBV3-1/TRBV3-2	TRBD1	TRBJ2-5	-	CASSKRQGTLGTQYF	TGTGCCAGCAGCAAGCGACAGGGGACGCTGGGGACCCAGTACTTC
TRBV10-3	TRBD1	TRBJ1-1	-	CAISAKGQGATEAFF	TGTGCCATCAGTGCAAAGGGACAGGGGGCCACTGAAGCTTTCTTT
TRBV4-1	TRBD1	TRBJ2-7	-	CASSLNRGYEQYF	TGCGCCAGCAGCCTAAACAGGGGCTACGAGCAGTACTTC
TRBV15	-	TRBJ1-2	-	CATSRRTDPNYGYTF	TGTGCCACCAGCCGACGAACCGACCCCAACTATGGCTACACCTTC
TRBV9	-	TRBJ2-7	-	CASSVEFQGRQYF	TGTGCCAGCAGCGTAGAATTCCAAGGGAGGCAGTACTTC
TRBV28	-	TRBJ2-7	-	CASSTWGLGTYEQYF	TGTGCCAGCAGCACTTGGGGTTTGGGTACCTACGAGCAGTACTTC
TRBV6-1	-	TRBJ1-1	-	CASSEAERGRAFF	TGTGCCAGCAGTGAAGCGGAGAGGGGGAGAGCTTTCTTT
TRBV7-2	-	TRBJ1-2	-	CASRSNYGYTF	TGTGCCAGCAGGTCTAACTATGGCTACACCTTC
TRBV30	-	TRBJ2-4	-	CACRDFYRTTNIQYF	TGTGCCTGCCGGGACTTCTACCGGACTACTAACATTCAGTACTTC
TRBV28	-	TRBJ1-3	few	CASRGAGPVSGNTIYF	TGTGCCAGCAGGGGAGCAGGGCCCGTCTCTGGAAACACCATATATTTT
TRBV6-6	-	TRBJ1-6	-	CASSPANSPLHF	TGTGCCAGCAGTCCGGCAAATTCACCCCTCCACTTT
TRBV5-1	-	TRBJ2-3	-	CASSLADTTPGDTQYF	TGCGCCAGCAGCTTGGCAGACACAACCCCGGGAGATACGCAGTATTTT
TRBV30	-	TRBJ1-1	-	CAWTRSPNTEAFF	TGTGCCTGGACCCGGTCCCCGAACACTGAAGCTTTCTTT
TRBV6-5	-	TRBJ1-6	-	CASRRGNSPLHF	TGTGCCAGCCGACGCGGTAATTCACCCCTCCACTTT
TRBV3-1/TRBV3-2	-	TRBJ2-7	-	CASSQGLGDPSYEQYF	TGTGCCAGCAGCCAAGGTCTGGGGGACCCCTCCTACGAGCAGTACTTC
TRBV30	TRBD1	TRBJ2-7	-	CALGLDRGFYEQYF	TGTGCCTTGGGCCTGGACAGGGGATTTTACGAGCAGTACTTC
TRBV5-6	-	TRBJ1-1	-	CASSLGGSIWNTEAFF	TGTGCCAGCAGCTTGGGGGGCTCGATATGGAACACTGAAGCTTTCTTT
TRBV4-2	-	TRBJ2-5	-	CASSQGGASAKETQYF	TGTGCCAGCAGCCAAGGAGGGGCTAGCGCAAAAGAGACCCAGTACTTC
TRBV10-1	-	TRBJ1-5	-	CASSEDTGTPQHF	TGCGCCAGCAGTGAGGACACAGGTACTCCCCAGCATTTT
TRBV5-8	-	TRBJ2-5	-	CASTYKSGETQYF	TGTGCCAGCACATACAAATCGGGAGAGACCCAGTACTTC
TRBV28	-	TRBJ1-1	-	CASTLIGGTEAFF	TGTGCCAGCACTTTAATCGGGGGCACTGAAGCTTTCTTT
TRBV6-5	TRBD1	TRBJ2-5	-	CASTSGTGVKTQYF	TGTGCCAGCACCTCCGGGACAGGGGTAAAGACCCAGTACTTC
TRBV7-2	-	TRBJ2-2	-	CASSLETGSANAVTGELFF	TGTGCCAGCAGCTTAGAAACAGGGTCCGCGAACGCGGTCACCGGGGAGCTGTTTTTT